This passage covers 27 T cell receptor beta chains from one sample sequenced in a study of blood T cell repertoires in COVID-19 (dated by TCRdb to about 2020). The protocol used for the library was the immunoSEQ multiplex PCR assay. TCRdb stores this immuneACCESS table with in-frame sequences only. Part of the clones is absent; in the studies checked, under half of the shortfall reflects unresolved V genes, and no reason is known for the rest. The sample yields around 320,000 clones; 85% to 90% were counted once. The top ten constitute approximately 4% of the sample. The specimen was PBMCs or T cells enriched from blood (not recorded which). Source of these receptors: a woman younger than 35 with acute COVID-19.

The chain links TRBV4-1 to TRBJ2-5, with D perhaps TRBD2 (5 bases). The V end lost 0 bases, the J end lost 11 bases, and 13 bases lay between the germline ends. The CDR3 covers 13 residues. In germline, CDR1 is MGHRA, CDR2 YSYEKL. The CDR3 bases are TGCGCCAGCAGCCAAGATCGAGCGGAGCTTCAGTACTTC. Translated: CASSQDRAELQYF.

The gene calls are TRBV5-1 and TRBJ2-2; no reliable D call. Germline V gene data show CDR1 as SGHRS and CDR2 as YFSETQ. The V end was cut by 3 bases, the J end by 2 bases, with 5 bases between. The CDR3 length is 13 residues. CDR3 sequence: CASSSGNTGELFF. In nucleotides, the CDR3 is TGCGCCAGCAGCTCAGGAAACACCGGGGAGCTGTTTTTT.

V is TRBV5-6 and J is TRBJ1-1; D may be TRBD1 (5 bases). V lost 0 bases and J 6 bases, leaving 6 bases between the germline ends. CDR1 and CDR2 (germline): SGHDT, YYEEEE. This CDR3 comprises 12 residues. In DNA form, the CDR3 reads TGTGCCAGCAGCTTGGCGACAGCTGAAGCTTTCTTT. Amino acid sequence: CASSLATAEAFF.

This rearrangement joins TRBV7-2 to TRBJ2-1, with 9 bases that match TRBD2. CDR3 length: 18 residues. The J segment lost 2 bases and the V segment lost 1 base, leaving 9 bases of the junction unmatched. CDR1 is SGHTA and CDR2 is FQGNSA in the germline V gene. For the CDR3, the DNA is TGTGCCAGCAGCTTAGAAGCGGGAGGCCTAGGAACCTACAATGAGCAGTTCTTC. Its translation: CASSLEAGGLGTYNEQFF. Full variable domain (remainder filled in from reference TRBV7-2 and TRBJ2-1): GAGVSQSPSNKVTEKGKDVELRCDPISGHTALYWYRQSLGQGLEFLIYFQGNSAPDKSGLPSDRFSAERTGGSVSTLTIQRTQQEDSAVYLCASSLEAGGLGTYNEQFFGPGTRLTVL.

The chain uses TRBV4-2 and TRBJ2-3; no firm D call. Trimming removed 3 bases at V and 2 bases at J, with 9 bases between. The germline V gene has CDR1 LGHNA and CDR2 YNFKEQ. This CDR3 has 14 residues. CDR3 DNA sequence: TGTGCCAGCAGCCAGTCGGGTCACACAGATACGCAGTATTTT. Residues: CASSQSGHTDTQYF.

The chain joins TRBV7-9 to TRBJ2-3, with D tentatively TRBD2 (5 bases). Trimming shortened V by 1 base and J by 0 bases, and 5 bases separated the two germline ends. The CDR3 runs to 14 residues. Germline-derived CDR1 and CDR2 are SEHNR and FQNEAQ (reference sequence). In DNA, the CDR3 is TGTGCCAGCAGCTTAGGACTAAGCACAGATACGCAGTATTTT. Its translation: CASSLGLSTDTQYF.

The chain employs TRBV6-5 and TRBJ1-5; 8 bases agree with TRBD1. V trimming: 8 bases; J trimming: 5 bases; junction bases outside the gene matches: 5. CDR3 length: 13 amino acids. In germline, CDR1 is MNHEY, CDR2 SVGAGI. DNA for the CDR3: TGTGCCAGCCAACAGGGGGAGGATCAGCCCCAGCATTTT. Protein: CASQQGEDQPQHF.

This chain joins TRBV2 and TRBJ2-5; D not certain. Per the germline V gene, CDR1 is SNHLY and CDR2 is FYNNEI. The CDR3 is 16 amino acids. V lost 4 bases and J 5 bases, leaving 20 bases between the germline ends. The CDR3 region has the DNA TGTGCCAGCAGTGTAGGCGGTGTTTACCTGGGTGAGACCCAGTACTTC. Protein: CASSVGGVYLGETQYF.

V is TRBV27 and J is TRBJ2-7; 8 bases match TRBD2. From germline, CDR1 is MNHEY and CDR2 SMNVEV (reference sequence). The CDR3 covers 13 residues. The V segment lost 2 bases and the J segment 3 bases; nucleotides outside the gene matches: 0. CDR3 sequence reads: CASSLGTSYEQYF. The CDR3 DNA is TGTGCCAGCAGTTTAGGGACTAGCTACGAGCAGTACTTC.

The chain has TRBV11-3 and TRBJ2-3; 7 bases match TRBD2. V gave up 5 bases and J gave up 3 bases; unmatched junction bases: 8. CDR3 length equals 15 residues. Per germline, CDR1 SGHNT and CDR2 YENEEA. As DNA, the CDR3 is TGTGCCAGCAGCCTGGGGCTAGCGGAAACAGATACGCAGTATTTT. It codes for CASSLGLAETDTQYF.

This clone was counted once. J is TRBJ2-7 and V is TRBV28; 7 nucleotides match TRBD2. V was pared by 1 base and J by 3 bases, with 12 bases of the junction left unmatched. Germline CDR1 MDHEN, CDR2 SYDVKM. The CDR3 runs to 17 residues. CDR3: CASSLFLGGQKVYEQYF. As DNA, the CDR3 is TGTGCCAGCAGTTTATTTTTGGGAGGGCAAAAAGTCTACGAGCAGTACTTC.

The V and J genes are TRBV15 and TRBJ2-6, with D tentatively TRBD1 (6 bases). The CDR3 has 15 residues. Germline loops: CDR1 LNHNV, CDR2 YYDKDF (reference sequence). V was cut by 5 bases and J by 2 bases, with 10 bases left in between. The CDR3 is CATSPSGAGANVLTF. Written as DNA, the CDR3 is TGTGCCACCAGCCCTTCAGGGGCTGGGGCCAACGTCCTGACTTTC.

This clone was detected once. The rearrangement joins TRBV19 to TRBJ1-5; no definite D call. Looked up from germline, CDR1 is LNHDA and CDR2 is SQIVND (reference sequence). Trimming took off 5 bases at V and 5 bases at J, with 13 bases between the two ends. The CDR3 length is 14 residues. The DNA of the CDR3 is TGTGCCAGTAGTCCCCGTGGAGGGTATCAGCCCCAGCATTTT. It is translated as CASSPRGGYQPQHF.

The CDR3 region has the DNA TGTGCCAGCAGTGAGCCCAGGGAGGTGGCCGGGGAGCTGTTTTTT. Amino acids: CASSEPREVAGELFF. V is TRBV6-1 and J is TRBJ2-2, with TRBD2 as a possible D gene (6 bases). Trimming removed 3 bases from V and 6 bases from J, with 14 bases in between. Per the germline V gene, CDR1 is MNHNS and CDR2 is SASEGT. The CDR3 sequence is 15 residues long.

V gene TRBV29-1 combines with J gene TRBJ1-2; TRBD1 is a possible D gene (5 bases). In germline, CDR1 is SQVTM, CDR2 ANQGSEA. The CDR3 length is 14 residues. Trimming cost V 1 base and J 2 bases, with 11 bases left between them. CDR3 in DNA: TGCAGCGTTGAAGGCCCGCAGGGAAACTATGGCTACACCTTC. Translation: CSVEGPQGNYGYTF.

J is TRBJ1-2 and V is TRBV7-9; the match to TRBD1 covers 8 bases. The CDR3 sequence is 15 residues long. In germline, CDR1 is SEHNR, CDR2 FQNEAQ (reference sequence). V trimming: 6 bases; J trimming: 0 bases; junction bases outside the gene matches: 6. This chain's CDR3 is CASRFTGGPNYGYTF. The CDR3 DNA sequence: TGTGCCAGCAGATTTACAGGGGGTCCTAACTATGGCTACACCTTC.

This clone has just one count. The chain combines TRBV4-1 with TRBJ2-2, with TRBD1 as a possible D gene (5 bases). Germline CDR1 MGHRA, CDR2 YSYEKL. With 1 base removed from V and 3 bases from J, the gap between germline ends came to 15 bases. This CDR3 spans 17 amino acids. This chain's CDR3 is CASSQVDIISYTGELFF. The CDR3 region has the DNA TGCGCCAGCAGCCAAGTGGACATAATATCTTACACCGGGGAGCTGTTTTTT.

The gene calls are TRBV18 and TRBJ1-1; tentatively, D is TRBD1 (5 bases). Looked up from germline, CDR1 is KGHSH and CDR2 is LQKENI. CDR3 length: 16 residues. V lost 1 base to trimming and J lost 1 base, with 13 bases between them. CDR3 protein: CASSPLSVRENTEAFF. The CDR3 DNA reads TGTGCCAGCTCACCACTTTCGGTCAGGGAGAACACTGAAGCTTTCTTT.

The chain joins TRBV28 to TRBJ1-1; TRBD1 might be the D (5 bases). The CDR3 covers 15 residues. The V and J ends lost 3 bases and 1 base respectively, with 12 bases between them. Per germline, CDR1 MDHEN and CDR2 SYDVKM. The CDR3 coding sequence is TGTGCCAGCAGTTTTGGGGGACTTCGGAACACTGAAGCTTTCTTT. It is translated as CASSFGGLRNTEAFF.

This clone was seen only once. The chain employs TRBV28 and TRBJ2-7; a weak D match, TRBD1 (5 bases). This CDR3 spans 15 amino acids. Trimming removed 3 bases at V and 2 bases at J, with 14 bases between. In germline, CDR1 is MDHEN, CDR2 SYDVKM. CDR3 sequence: CASSFLPGPPYEQYF. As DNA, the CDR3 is TGTGCCAGCAGTTTCCTGCCAGGGCCCCCCTACGAGCAGTACTTC.

CDR3 amino acids: CASSYGTSGTVSYEQYF. The DNA of the CDR3 is TGCGCCAGCAGCTATGGGACGTCCGGGACTGTATCCTACGAGCAGTACTTC. This rearrangement joins TRBV5-1 to TRBJ2-7, with a weak D call TRBD2 (6 bases). The CDR3 consists of 17 residues. V was clipped by 3 bases and J by 1 base, with 20 bases between them. In germline, CDR1 is SGHRS, CDR2 YFSETQ.

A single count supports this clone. The CDR3, as DNA: TGTGCCAGCAGTCCCAATGACAGGGGTGCCAAAAACATTCAGTACTTC. The encoded protein is CASSPNDRGAKNIQYF. This chain links TRBV27 with TRBJ2-4; 8 nucleotides align to TRBD1. The V and J ends lost 5 bases and 1 base, in that order; junction bases with no gene match: 7. CDR1 and CDR2 from the germline V gene are MNHEY and SMNVEV (reference sequence). The CDR3 extends over 16 amino acids.

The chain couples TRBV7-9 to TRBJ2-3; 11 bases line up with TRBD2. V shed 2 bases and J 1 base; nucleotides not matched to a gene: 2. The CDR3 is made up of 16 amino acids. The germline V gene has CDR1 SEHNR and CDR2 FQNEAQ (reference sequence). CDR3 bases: TGTGCCAGCAGCTTAACTAGCGGGAGTGGCACAGATACGCAGTATTTT. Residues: CASSLTSGSGTDTQYF. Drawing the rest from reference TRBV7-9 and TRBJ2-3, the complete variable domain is DTGVSQNPRHKITKRGQNVTFRCDPISEHNRLYWYRQTLGQGPEFLTYFQNEAQLEKSRLLSDRFSAERPKGSFSTLEIQRTEQGDSAMYLCASSLTSGSGTDTQYFGPGTRLTVL.

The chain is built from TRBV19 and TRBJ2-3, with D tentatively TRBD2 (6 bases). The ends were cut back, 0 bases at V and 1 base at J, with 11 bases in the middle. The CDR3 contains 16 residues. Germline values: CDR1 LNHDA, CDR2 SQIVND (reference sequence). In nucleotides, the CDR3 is TGTGCCAGTAGTATAGATCTCGCGGGGCGCACAGATACGCAGTATTTT. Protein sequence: CASSIDLAGRTDTQYF.

CDR3 amino acids: CASGQANTGELFF. DNA of the CDR3: TGTGCCAGCGGACAGGCGAACACCGGGGAGCTGTTTTTT. This rearrangement joins TRBV11-2 to TRBJ2-2, with 7 bases identical to TRBD1. V shed 8 bases and J 0 bases; nucleotides not matched to a gene: 0. CDR3 length: 13 residues. CDR1 and CDR2 (germline): SGHAT, FQNNGV.

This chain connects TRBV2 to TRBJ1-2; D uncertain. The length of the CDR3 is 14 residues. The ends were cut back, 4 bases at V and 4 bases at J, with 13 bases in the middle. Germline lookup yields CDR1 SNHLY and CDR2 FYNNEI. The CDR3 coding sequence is TGTGCCAGCAGTGCATTGGAGGGAGTCTATGGCTACACCTTC. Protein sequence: CASSALEGVYGYTF.

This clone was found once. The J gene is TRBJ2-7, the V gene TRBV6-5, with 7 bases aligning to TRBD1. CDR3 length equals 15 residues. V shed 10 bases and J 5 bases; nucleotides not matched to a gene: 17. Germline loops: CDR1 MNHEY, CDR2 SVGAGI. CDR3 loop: CAISFWDSRLHEQYF. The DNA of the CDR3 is TGTGCCATCTCCTTTTGGGACAGTCGGCTGCACGAGCAGTACTTC.